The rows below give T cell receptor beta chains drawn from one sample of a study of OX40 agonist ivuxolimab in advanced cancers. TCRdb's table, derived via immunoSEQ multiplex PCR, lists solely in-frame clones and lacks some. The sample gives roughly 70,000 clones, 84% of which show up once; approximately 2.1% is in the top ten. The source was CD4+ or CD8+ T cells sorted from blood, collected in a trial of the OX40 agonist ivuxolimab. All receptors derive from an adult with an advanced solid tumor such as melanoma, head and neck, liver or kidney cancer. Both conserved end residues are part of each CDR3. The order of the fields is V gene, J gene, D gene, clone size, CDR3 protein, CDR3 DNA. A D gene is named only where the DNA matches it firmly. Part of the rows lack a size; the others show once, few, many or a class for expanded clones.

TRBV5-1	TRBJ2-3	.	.	CASSLARSDTQYF	TGCGCCAGCAGCTTGGCCAGATCGGATACGCAGTATTTT
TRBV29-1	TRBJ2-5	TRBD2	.	CSTDGLAGRKTQYF	TGCAGCACCGACGGACTAGCGGGTCGAAAGACCCAGTACTTC
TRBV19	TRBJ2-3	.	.	CASSIGQTRDTQYF	TGTGCCAGTAGTATCGGACAGACTAGGGATACGCAGTATTTT
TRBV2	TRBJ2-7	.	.	CASSDRSPSYEQYF	TGTGCCAGTTCAGACAGGAGCCCTTCCTACGAGCAGTACTTC
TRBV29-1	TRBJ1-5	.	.	CSVIGSSNQPQHF	TGCAGCGTTATCGGGTCTAGCAATCAGCCCCAGCATTTT
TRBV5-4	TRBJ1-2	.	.	CASSLGVGNYGYTF	TGTGCCAGCAGCTTAGGGGTTGGAAACTATGGCTACACCTTC
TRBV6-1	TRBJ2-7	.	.	CASSITVSNYEQYF	TGTGCCAGCAGCATTACCGTCTCCAACTACGAGCAGTACTTC
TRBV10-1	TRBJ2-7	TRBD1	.	CASIYRDSSYEQYF	TGCGCCAGCATTTACCGGGACAGTTCCTACGAGCAGTACTTC
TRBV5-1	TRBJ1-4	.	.	CASSSSGATNEKLFF	TGCGCCAGCAGCTCTTCAGGGGCAACTAATGAAAAACTGTTTTTT
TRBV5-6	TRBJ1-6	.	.	CASSLAGGYSPLHF	TGTGCCAGCAGCTTGGCGGGAGGCTATTCACCCCTCCACTTT
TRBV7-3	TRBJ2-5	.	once	CASSLGRSSQTQYF	TGTGCCAGCAGCCTTGGACGGAGCTCGCAGACCCAGTACTTC
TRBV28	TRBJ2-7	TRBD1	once	CASSSEGQLSYEQYF	TGTGCCAGCAGTTCTGAGGGACAGCTCTCCTACGAGCAGTACTTC
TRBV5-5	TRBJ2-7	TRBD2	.	CASSLGVPSGAYEQYF	TGTGCCAGCAGCTTAGGGGTTCCTAGCGGGGCCTACGAGCAGTACTTC
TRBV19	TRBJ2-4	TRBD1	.	CASSMLGQGARLGTKNIQYF	TGTGCCAGTAGTATGTTGGGACAGGGGGCCCGCTTGGGGACCAAAAACATTCAGTACTTC
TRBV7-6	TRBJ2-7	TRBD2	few	CASSPEGTSGSEQYF	TGTGCCAGCAGCCCAGAAGGGACTAGCGGCAGCGAGCAGTACTTC
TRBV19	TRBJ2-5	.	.	CASSLARQETQYF	TGTGCCAGTAGTCTAGCTCGACAAGAGACCCAGTACTTC
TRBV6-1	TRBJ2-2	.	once	CASRETGRDGELFF	TGTGCCAGCAGGGAGACAGGACGGGACGGGGAGCTGTTTTTT
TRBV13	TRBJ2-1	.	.	CASSSRIGTYNEQFF	TGTGCCAGCAGCTCCAGGATCGGGACCTACAATGAGCAGTTCTTC
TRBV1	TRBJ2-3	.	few	CTSGQRITDTQYF	TGCACCAGCGGACAGAGGATCACAGATACGCAGTATTTT
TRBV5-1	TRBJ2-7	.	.	CASSLDRAYEQYF	TGCGCCAGCAGCTTGGACAGGGCCTACGAGCAGTACTTC
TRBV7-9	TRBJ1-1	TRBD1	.	CASRPQGAVRGTEAFF	TGTGCCAGCAGACCACAGGGGGCCGTCCGGGGCACTGAAGCTTTCTTT
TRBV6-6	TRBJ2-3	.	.	CASRGTSTDTQYF	TGTGCCAGCAGGGGGACAAGCACAGATACGCAGTATTTT